This T cell receptor (beta chain) was recorded in a study of vaccination and CD4 T cells after COVID-19. The assay that was used to sequence DNA from cultured CD4+ T cells was the Oncomine TCR Beta short-read assay. TCRdb independently ran MiXCR on the PCR reads; one entry per CDR3 protein. Here the sample spans 7,000 or so distinct CDR3 sequences, around 37% being singletons. The CDR3 spans 14 residues. V shed 7 bases, J shed 0 bases, and the junction held 3 bases outside the gene matches. Germline V gene sequence: CDR1 LNHDA, CDR2 SQIVND (reference sequence). Regarding treatment: approximately 9-day PBMC culture with coronavirus spike peptide pools or control peptides (ViraFEST assay). CD4+ T cells that came from the unexposed donor were collected before the COVID-19 pandemic (2011-2018). For this clonotype: What it binds is not known.

This receptor was identified in a human donor in good health. The chain uses TRBV19 and TRBJ2-3, with 8 bases that match TRBD1. Sequencing input: CD4+ T cells from blood, cultured in vitro. In DNA, the CDR3 is TGTGCCAGTACCCGGGACAGGAGCACAGATACGCAGTATTTT. This codes for CASTRDRSTDTQYF.